Sequencing of this T cell receptor (beta chain) was carried out in a study of shared clonotypes between healthy human individuals. Study findings and constraints: Rarefaction showed sorted-subset sequencing was incomplete despite large depth. What limited the represented genetic and exposure-history diversity was the small number of donors.

A word on this clone: Its antigen remains unknown.

Germline-derived CDR1 and CDR2 are MNHEY and SVGAGI. Trimming cost V 6 bases and J 8 bases; bases outside gene matches: 11. The length of the CDR3 is 14 residues. Clones were read by immunoSEQ multiplex PCR, and TCRdb kept only the in-frame ones, dropping some. The sample has fewer than 200,000 clones, about 68% seen once; the top ten hold about 10%. This sequence joins TRBV6-5 and TRBJ1-2; 8 bases line up with TRBD1. The material sequenced was memory CD4+ T cells sorted from blood. Described subset: CD45RA-negative fraction. The source of this sequence is a man aged 25-45 years in good health. The CDR3 is CASRPRQGYSGYTF. CDR3 sequence (DNA): TGTGCCAGCAGACCCAGACAGGGGTATTCGGGCTACACCTTC.